The sequence of this T cell receptor beta chain was determined in a study of blood T cell repertoires in COVID-19. Study-wide background: T cells, B-cell-depleted T cells, or PBMCs provided the cDNA or gDNA that served as material.

Assay used: immunoSEQ multiplex PCR; TCRdb lists only in-frame clones, some missing. The data show 200,000 to 300,000 clones, almost 85% seen once. CDR3 length: 12 residues. CDR1 is GTSNPN and CDR2 is SVGIG in the germline V gene (reference sequence). V was shortened by 2 bases and J by 6 bases, with 8 bases between the two germline ends. The V gene is TRBV30, the J gene TRBJ2-1; D might be TRBD1 (5 bases). Sequencing was done on a sample of PBMCs or T cells enriched from blood (not recorded which). This sequence was found in a woman in her fifties or sixties with acute COVID-19. The CDR3 nucleotides are TGTGCCTGGAGTCCCCAGGGCAATGAGCAGTTCTTC. This gives the protein CAWSPQGNEQFF.